A single sample gave rise to the 27 T cell receptor beta chains below, sequenced in a study of identical twins. TCRdb called the 5' RACE reads again in MiXCR, with one record for every CDR3 protein. Among approximately 230,000 distinct CDR3 sequences listed, under 8.5% were seen once. The sample was also reused in another study, on T cells expressing NK-cell markers.

Material for sequencing was CD8+ T cells sorted from blood. These receptors were taken from a woman younger than 30 in good health.

J is TRBJ2-7 and V is TRBV7-9; D possibly corresponds to TRBD2 (6 bases). The CDR3 runs to 13 residues. The V gene lost 5 bases and the J gene lost 5 bases, with 13 bases spanning the gap. From germline, CDR1 is SEHNR and CDR2 FQNEAQ (reference sequence). CDR3 sequence (DNA): TGTGCCAGCAGCCCCAAAGGAGGGGACGAGCAGTACTTC. Translating it yields CASSPKGGDEQYF.

This clonotype was seen ten or more times. The chain links TRBV29-1 to TRBJ1-2; perhaps TRBD1 as D (5 bases). V lost 2 bases and J 4 bases, leaving 14 bases between the germline ends. The CDR3 is 14 amino acids. Per germline, CDR1 SQVTM and CDR2 ANQGSEA. The CDR3 spells CSVEFAEGPYGYTF. CDR3 in DNA: TGCAGCGTTGAATTCGCCGAGGGGCCCTATGGCTACACCTTC.

This clonotype was found a few times. V and J are TRBV14 and TRBJ2-1; 7 positions agree with TRBD2. CDR3 length: 16 residues. Looked up from germline, CDR1 is SGHDN and CDR2 is FVKESK. Unmatched junction bases numbered 3, after V lost 0 bases and J lost 1 base. The CDR3 DNA is TGTGCCAGCAGCCAAGATTGGGGGGGGTCCTACAATGAGCAGTTCTTC. It codes for CASSQDWGGSYNEQFF.

The CDR3 bases are TGTGCCAGCAGTTCCATACCGGGAGGCCATTCCTACGAGCAGTACTTC. It encodes CASSSIPGGHSYEQYF. The rearrangement uses TRBV6-2 or TRBV6-3 and TRBJ2-7; TRBD2 matches 7 bases. This CDR3 contains 16 residues. V was pared by 4 bases and J by 1 base, with 10 bases of the junction left unmatched. Germline V gene sequence: CDR1 MNHEY, CDR2 SVGEGT.

This clonotype was observed a few times. This chain links TRBV12-3 or TRBV12-4 with TRBJ1-6; D perhaps matches TRBD1 (5 bases). The CDR3 extends over 15 amino acids. The V and J ends lost 3 bases and 0 bases respectively, with 6 bases between them. The CDR3 here is CASSFDSSYNSPLHF. CDR3 DNA sequence: TGTGCCAGCAGTTTTGACAGCTCCTATAATTCACCCCTCCACTTT.

J is TRBJ2-5 and V is TRBV25-1; D is uncertain. Germline CDR1 reads MGHDK; CDR2 reads SYGVNS. The V and J ends lost 5 bases and 6 bases respectively, with 4 bases between them. This CDR3 spans 10 amino acids. CDR3 sequence (DNA): TGTGCCAGCAGTTGGAAGACCCAGTACTTC. Its protein product is CASSWKTQYF.

This clonotype was observed many times. This chain links TRBV27 with TRBJ1-1; D remains ambiguous. V shed 5 bases and J shed 4 bases, with 11 bases lying between them. Germline loops: CDR1 MNHEY, CDR2 SMNVEV (reference sequence). This CDR3 is built from 13 residues. The CDR3, as DNA: TGTGCCAGCAGTCACGGTCGAGGCACTGAAGCTTTCTTT. Its protein is CASSHGRGTEAFF.

Only a few counts were recorded for this clonotype. The rearrangement uses TRBV7-9 and TRBJ2-7, with D maybe TRBD2 (5 bases). This CDR3 has 16 residues. V lost 6 bases, J lost 3 bases, and 21 bases lay in between. CDR1 and CDR2 (germline): SEHNR, FQNEAQ (reference sequence). The CDR3 sequence is CASRPPGMSGNYEQYF. The CDR3 DNA reads as TGTGCCAGCAGACCCCCCGGGATGAGCGGAAACTACGAGCAGTACTTC.

This clonotype occurred a few times. V gene TRBV20-1 combines with J gene TRBJ2-2; TRBD2 aligns across 12 bases. This CDR3 is 17 amino acids long. The germline gives CDR1 DFQATT, CDR2 SNEGSKA (reference sequence). V lost 6 bases and J lost 6; bases outside the gene matches: 14. Here the CDR3 DNA reads TGCAGTGCCAGAAACACGGGGCTAGCGGGGGGGCCCGGGGAGCTGTTTTTT. This gives the protein CSARNTGLAGGPGELFF.

This clonotype was seen a handful of times. The V call is TRBV20-1, the J call TRBJ2-7; D is ambiguous. Germline assignment: CDR1 DFQATT and CDR2 SNEGSKA (reference sequence). Trimming left V 5 bases short and J 7 bases short, with 12 bases between. The CDR3 is made up of 11 amino acids. In DNA, the CDR3 is TGCAGTGCTGCCTCCTTGGGGGAGCAGTACTTC. This gives the protein CSAASLGEQYF.

In this sample, this clonotype turned up once. The J gene is TRBJ2-1, the V gene TRBV6-1, with no clear D. Germline assignment: CDR1 MNHNS and CDR2 SASEGT. This CDR3 region has 15 residues. The V and J ends lost 0 bases and 4 bases respectively, with 10 bases between them. CDR3 coding DNA: TGTGCCAGCAGTGAAGCGCTGGGAACATACAATGAGCAGTTCTTC. This gives the protein CASSEALGTYNEQFF.

The chain recombines TRBV5-1 with TRBJ2-7; the match to TRBD1 covers 9 bases. V shed 4 bases and J 7 bases; nucleotides not matched to a gene: 15. CDR3 size: 16 residues. CDR1 SGHRS and CDR2 YFSETQ come from the germline V gene. CDR3 residues: CASSPYRDREVEEQYF. The DNA of the CDR3 is TGCGCCAGCAGCCCTTACCGGGACAGGGAGGTTGAAGAGCAGTACTTC.

This sequence joins TRBV6-1 and TRBJ2-5; 8 bases are shared with TRBD2. This CDR3 comprises 13 residues. Trimming at V came to 5 bases and at J to 9 bases, leaving 8 bases not matched to a gene. CDR1 and CDR2 from the germline V gene are MNHNS and SASEGT. The CDR3 loop reads CASSTGGAGAQYF. The CDR3 DNA follows: TGTGCCAGCAGTACAGGCGGAGCGGGGGCCCAGTACTTC.

The sample holds a few counts of this clonotype. The V and J genes are TRBV7-9 and TRBJ2-4, with TRBD1 as a possible D gene (6 bases). Trimming removed 4 bases from V and 8 bases from J, with 15 bases in between. Germline V gene sequence: CDR1 SEHNR, CDR2 FQNEAQ (reference sequence). The CDR3 is 14 amino acids. The CDR3 DNA reads TGTGCCAGCAGCTGGATCGGGAAGGGGGACATTCAGTACTTC. The encoded protein is CASSWIGKGDIQYF.

The gene calls are TRBV7-9 and TRBJ2-7, with a weak D call TRBD1 (5 bases). The CDR3 consists of 15 residues. Trimming pared 5 bases from V and 3 bases from J, leaving 17 bases between. The germline gives CDR1 SEHNR, CDR2 FQNEAQ (reference sequence). CDR3 sequence reads: CASSGAHGRVYEQYF. The CDR3 DNA sequence: TGTGCCAGCAGCGGGGCGCACGGTCGGGTCTACGAGCAGTACTTC.

This clonotype was found a few times. The V and J genes are TRBV7-6 and TRBJ2-7, with D possibly being TRBD1 (7 bases). Looked up from germline, CDR1 is SGHVS and CDR2 is FNYEAQ. CDR3 length equals 16 residues. V was shortened by 1 base and J by 2 bases, with 15 bases between the two germline ends. In DNA, the CDR3 is TGTGCCAGCAGCTTAGGCGGGGCCGGACAGGCCTACGAGCAGTACTTC. Amino acid sequence: CASSLGGAGQAYEQYF.

A few counts support this clonotype. The chain links TRBV5-1 to TRBJ1-2, with D uncertain. The CDR3 has 12 residues. Germline V lookup: CDR1 SGHRS, CDR2 YFSETQ. The germline V and J ends were trimmed by 2 bases and 8 bases, with 10 bases remaining between them. For the CDR3, the DNA is TGCGCCAGCAGCTTTTCAGGTCTAGGCTACACCTTC. This codes for CASSFSGLGYTF.

As DNA, the CDR3 is TGTGCCAGCACCTCAAGCGGGGGTTTCTATGAGCAGTTCTTC. It is translated as CASTSSGGFYEQFF. The chain uses TRBV7-9 and TRBJ2-1, with 8 bases that match TRBD2. The CDR3 spans 14 residues. Germline CDR1 reads SEHNR; CDR2 reads FQNEAQ (reference sequence). With 7 bases clipped from V and 8 bases from J, the junction kept 10 bases outside the gene matches.

This clonotype was counted between two and nine times. The V and J genes are TRBV9 and TRBJ2-1; D uncertain. CDR1 and CDR2 (germline): SGDLS, YYNGEE. Trimming cost V 5 bases and J 0 bases, with 12 bases left between them. This CDR3 region has 15 residues. CDR3 protein: CASSEDMNSYNEQFF. The DNA of the CDR3 is TGTGCCAGCAGTGAAGACATGAACTCCTACAATGAGCAGTTCTTC.

This clonotype came up a few times. The chain has TRBV11-3 and TRBJ1-1; no clear D. This CDR3 is built from 16 residues. The germline V gene has CDR1 SGHNT and CDR2 YENEEA. V gave up 1 base and J gave up 0 bases, with 12 bases separating them. The CDR3, as DNA: TGTGCCAGCAGCTTAGGCCGATACCGAATGAACACTGAAGCTTTCTTT. Amino acids: CASSLGRYRMNTEAFF.

J is TRBJ2-5 and V is TRBV29-1; perhaps TRBD2 as D (7 bases). V was shortened by 8 bases and J by 5 bases, with 18 bases between the two germline ends. This CDR3 is 13 amino acids long. In germline, CDR1 is SQVTM, CDR2 ANQGSEA. The CDR3 bases are TGCAGCATCTATCCGAGGGGGGGGGAGACCCAGTACTTC. This codes for CSIYPRGGETQYF.

The chain has TRBV11-2 and TRBJ2-2; possible D gene TRBD1, 5 bases. Trimming shortened V by 6 bases and J by 2 bases, and 13 bases separated the two germline ends. Germline V gene data show CDR1 as SGHAT and CDR2 as FQNNGV. CDR3 length: 15 residues. In DNA, the CDR3 is TGTGCCAGCAGAGACAGTACCCCTAACACCGGGGAGCTGTTTTTT. It specifies CASRDSTPNTGELFF.

This clonotype was seen more than once but under ten times. CDR3 amino acids: CSVAGGKTGELFF. The CDR3 region has the DNA TGCAGCGTTGCAGGGGGTAAAACCGGGGAGCTGTTTTTT. V is TRBV29-1 and J is TRBJ2-2; 7 nucleotides match TRBD1. Germline-derived CDR1 and CDR2 are SQVTM and ANQGSEA. The CDR3 extends over 13 amino acids. The V and J ends lost 4 bases and 5 bases, in that order; junction bases with no gene match: 4.

This clonotype came up a few times. This sequence joins TRBV27 and TRBJ1-6; tentatively, D is TRBD1 (6 bases). This CDR3 spans 16 amino acids. V lost 5 bases and J lost 8, with 19 bases in between. CDR1 and CDR2 from the germline V gene are MNHEY and SMNVEV (reference sequence). The CDR3 spells CASSPDRPRGDSPLHF. The CDR3 bases are TGTGCCAGCAGTCCAGACAGGCCCCGGGGCGATTCACCCCTCCACTTT.

The chain carries TRBV27 and TRBJ1-4; the D gene is possibly TRBD1 (6 bases). The germline V and J ends were trimmed by 5 bases and 5 bases, with 12 bases remaining between them. Per the germline V gene, CDR1 is MNHEY and CDR2 is SMNVEV (reference sequence). This CDR3 is built from 14 residues. The CDR3 DNA follows: TGTGCCAGCAGTCTCACAGGGTTAAATGAAAAACTGTTTTTT. Residues: CASSLTGLNEKLFF.

V is TRBV20-1 and J is TRBJ1-2; 8 positions match TRBD1. The germline gives CDR1 DFQATT, CDR2 SNEGSKA (reference sequence). V was clipped by 3 bases and J by 2 bases; unmatched bases: 14. The CDR3 is 17 residues long. The CDR3 DNA reads TGCAGTGCTAGGGGCGACAGGGGCACACATAAGAACTATGGCTACACCTTC. This encodes CSARGDRGTHKNYGYTF.

This clonotype was detected a few times. The rearrangement joins TRBV29-1 to TRBJ2-7; TRBD1 matches 7 bases. J was trimmed by 9 bases and V by 6 bases; bases with no gene match: 8. The germline gives CDR1 SQVTM, CDR2 ANQGSEA. The CDR3 runs to 11 residues. CDR3 DNA: TGCAGCGTAGCAACAGGGGTAGGGCAGTACTTC. Translating it yields CSVATGVGQYF.